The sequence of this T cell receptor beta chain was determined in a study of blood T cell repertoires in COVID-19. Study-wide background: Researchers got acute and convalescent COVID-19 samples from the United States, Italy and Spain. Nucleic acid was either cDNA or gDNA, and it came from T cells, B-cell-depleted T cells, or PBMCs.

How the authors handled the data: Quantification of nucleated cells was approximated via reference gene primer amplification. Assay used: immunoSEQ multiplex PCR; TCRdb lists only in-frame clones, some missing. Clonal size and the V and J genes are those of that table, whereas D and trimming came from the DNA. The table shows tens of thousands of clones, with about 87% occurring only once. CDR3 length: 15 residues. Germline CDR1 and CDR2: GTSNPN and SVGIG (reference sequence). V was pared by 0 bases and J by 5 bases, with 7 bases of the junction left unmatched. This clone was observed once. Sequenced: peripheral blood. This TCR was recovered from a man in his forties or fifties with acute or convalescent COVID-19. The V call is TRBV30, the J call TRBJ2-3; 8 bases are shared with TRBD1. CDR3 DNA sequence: TGTGCCTGGAGTGTATCCAGGGGGCGAGGAGATACGCAGTATTTT. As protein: CAWSVSRGRGDTQYF.